Below, one T cell receptor (beta chain) is given with its context. What it binds is unknown. Time point meaning: 2015-2016 season, pre-vaccination. The sample comes from a study of follicular helper T cells after annual influenza vaccination. Study-wide results and limits: Each annual vaccination recalled recurring oligoclonal ICOS+CD38+ cTfh clonotypes. Only about 8.5-20% of analyzed cells yielded productive TCRB sequences.

Measured with immunoSEQ multiplex PCR; TCRdb has only the in-frame clones, and not every one. The sample records about 9,200 clones, roughly 82% being singletons. This specimen was CXCR5+ CD38- circulating T follicular helper cells from blood, taken on the day of influenza vaccination. Subset defined: circulating Tfh, non-naive CD4+CXCR5+PD-1+ (ICOS+CD38+ or ICOS-CD38-). This receptor was taken from an adult who received the influenza vaccine.

The CDR3 nucleotides read TGCAGTGCTAGAGGGTCCTACGAGCAGTACTTC. Encoded protein: CSARGSYEQYF. V is TRBV20-1 and J is TRBJ2-7; the D is unclear. The germline V and J ends were trimmed by 1 base and 1 base, with 2 bases remaining between them. This CDR3 contains 11 residues. Germline V gene data show CDR1 as DFQATT and CDR2 as SNEGSKA (reference sequence).